These 10 T cell receptor beta chains were all obtained from the same sample, sequenced in a study of shared clonotypes between healthy human individuals. Assay used: immunoSEQ multiplex PCR; TCRdb lists only in-frame clones, some missing. The data hold millions of clones, with roughly 92% observed a single time. What was sequenced was naive CD4+ T cells sorted from blood. Noted subset: CD45RA+ positively selected. The receptors stem from a man aged 18 to 35 in good health.

For this clone: At one boundary the junction diverges from the germline segment, which might be a read error. J is TRBJ1-1 and V is TRBV20-1; TRBD1 might be the D (5 bases). The CDR3 contains 11 residues. Germline CDR1 is DFQATT and CDR2 is SNEGSKA (reference sequence). CDR3 residues: CSASGGAEAFF. The DNA of the CDR3 is TGCAGCGCTAGCGGGGGTGCGGAAGCTTTCTTT.

The V call is TRBV11-2, the J call TRBJ1-2, with TRBD1 as a possible D gene (5 bases). V lost 3 bases, J lost 11 bases, and 13 bases lay in between. Germline V gene lookup returns CDR1 SGHAT and CDR2 FQNNGV. This CDR3 has 12 residues. CDR3 in DNA: TGTGCCAGCAGCTTCGCTGGACAAGTTTACACCTTC. This encodes CASSFAGQVYTF.

The sample holds one count of this clone. The CDR3 protein is CASSAPGYGYTF. The CDR3 DNA follows: TGTGCCAGCAGCGCCCCGGGCTATGGCTACACCTTC. The rearrangement links TRBV6-1 to TRBJ1-2, with D unresolved. V dropped 6 bases and J dropped 4 bases, with 9 bases sitting between them. The germline CDR1 and CDR2 sequences are MNHNS and SASEGT. This CDR3 has 12 amino acids.

V usage is TRBV6-5 and J usage is TRBJ1-6; 7 bases line up with TRBD1. The CDR3 length is 15 residues. The germline V gene encodes CDR1 MNHEY and CDR2 SVGAGI. After removal of 4 bases from V and 6 bases from J, the junction contained 6 bases not matched to a gene. This CDR3 is CASSFRDRLNSPLHF. In DNA form, the CDR3 reads TGTGCCAGCAGTTTCCGGGACAGACTTAATTCACCCCTCCACTTT.

Notes on this clone: A read error may account for a junction end that differs from germline. This specimen includes other DNA sequences encoding the same CDR3. This sequence joins TRBV6-1 and TRBJ1-5; TRBD1 is a possible D gene (5 bases). This CDR3 region has 13 residues. Germline lookup yields CDR1 MNHNS and CDR2 SASEGT. In nucleotides, the CDR3 is TGTGCCAGCAGTAGGCAGGGCAACCAGCCCCAGCATTTT. Translating it yields CASSRQGNQPQHF.

The genes are TRBV6-1 and TRBJ2-1; D remains ambiguous. The V gene lost 10 bases and the J gene lost 3 bases, with 13 bases spanning the gap. CDR1 MNHNS and CDR2 SASEGT come from the germline V gene. The CDR3 consists of 13 residues. CDR3 sequence: CATLWAGYNEQFF. Written as DNA, the CDR3 is TGTGCCACTTTATGGGCAGGCTACAATGAGCAGTTCTTC.

The V call is TRBV2, the J call TRBJ1-1; TRBD1 matches at 8 bases. With 7 bases clipped from V and 4 bases from J, the junction kept 8 bases outside the gene matches. CDR3 length: 14 residues. Germline V gives CDR1 SNHLY, CDR2 FYNNEI. CDR3 sequence reads: CASNGQGGGTEAFF. As DNA, the CDR3 is TGTGCCAGCAACGGACAGGGAGGGGGCACTGAAGCTTTCTTT.

The CDR3 loop is CASSQGLAGVGTDTQYF. The DNA for the CDR3 is TGCGCCAGCAGCCAAGGGCTAGCGGGAGTGGGTACAGATACGCAGTATTTT. The V call is TRBV4-3, the J call TRBJ2-3, with 10 positions matching TRBD2. The V gene end was trimmed by 1 base and the J gene end by 3 bases; junction bases not matched to a gene: 7. Germline V gives CDR1 LGHNA, CDR2 YSLEER. The CDR3 extends over 17 amino acids.

The chain uses TRBV6-5 and TRBJ2-3, with TRBD2 matching over 7 bases. With 7 bases clipped from V and 0 bases from J, the junction kept 4 bases outside the gene matches. Germline V gene lookup returns CDR1 MNHEY and CDR2 SVGAGI. This CDR3 has 14 amino acids. DNA of the CDR3: TGTGCCAGCACCACTAGCGTTAGCACAGATACGCAGTATTTT. Amino acid sequence: CASTTSVSTDTQYF.

DNA for the CDR3: TGTGCCAGCAGCCTTTTATCCTTAGGGGAAAAACTGTTTTTT. It specifies CASSLLSLGEKLFF. V and J are TRBV13 and TRBJ1-4; no reliable D call. This CDR3 comprises 14 residues. CDR1 is PRHDT, CDR2 FYEKMQ, per germline (reference sequence). The V end was cut by 5 bases, the J end by 8 bases, with 15 bases between.